This T cell receptor (beta chain) was sequenced in a study of blood T cell repertoires in COVID-19. Study overall: The United States, Italy and Spain supplied acute and convalescent COVID-19 samples. From T cells, B-cell-depleted T cells, or PBMCs came the material, which was cDNA or gDNA.

How the authors handled the data: Quantification of nucleated cells was approximated via reference gene primer amplification. Assay: immunoSEQ multiplex PCR; the TCRdb copy retains only in-frame clones and omits some. V, J and clone size derive from that table, while D and trimming were established from the DNA sequence. The sample contains roughly 55,000 clones, around 87% of which appear only once. Trimming cost V 4 bases and J 1 base; bases outside gene matches: 7. CDR3 length: 15 residues. Germline assignment: CDR1 SGHRS and CDR2 YFSETQ. The sequenced sample was peripheral blood. The rearrangement joins TRBV5-1 to TRBJ1-1, with TRBD1 matching 7 bases. This clonotype originated in a man in his sixties with active or convalescent COVID-19. The CDR3 sequence is CASSPGTVRNTEAFF. The CDR3 nucleotides read TGCGCCAGCAGCCCCGGGACAGTTAGGAACACTGAAGCTTTCTTT.